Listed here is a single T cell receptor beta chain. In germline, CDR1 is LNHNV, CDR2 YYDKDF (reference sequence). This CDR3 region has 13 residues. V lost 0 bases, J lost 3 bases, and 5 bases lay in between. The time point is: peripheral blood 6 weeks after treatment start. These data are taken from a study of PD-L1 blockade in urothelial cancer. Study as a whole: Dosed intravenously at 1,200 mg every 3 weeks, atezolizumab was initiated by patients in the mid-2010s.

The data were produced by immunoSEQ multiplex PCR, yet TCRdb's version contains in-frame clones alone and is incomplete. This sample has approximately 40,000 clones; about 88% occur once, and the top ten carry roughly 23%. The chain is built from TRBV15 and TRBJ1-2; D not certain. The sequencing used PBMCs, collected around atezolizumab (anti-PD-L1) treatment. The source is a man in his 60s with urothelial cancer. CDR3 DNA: TGTGCCACCAGCAGAGAGGGAGACTATGGCTACACCTTC. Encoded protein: CATSREGDYGYTF. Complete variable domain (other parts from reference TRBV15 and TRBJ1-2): DAMVIQNPRYQVTQFGKPVTLSCSQTLNHNVMYWYQQKSSQAPKLLFHYYDKDFNNEADTPDNFQSRRPNTSFCFLDIRSPGLGDTAMYLCATSREGDYGYTFGSGTRLTVV.